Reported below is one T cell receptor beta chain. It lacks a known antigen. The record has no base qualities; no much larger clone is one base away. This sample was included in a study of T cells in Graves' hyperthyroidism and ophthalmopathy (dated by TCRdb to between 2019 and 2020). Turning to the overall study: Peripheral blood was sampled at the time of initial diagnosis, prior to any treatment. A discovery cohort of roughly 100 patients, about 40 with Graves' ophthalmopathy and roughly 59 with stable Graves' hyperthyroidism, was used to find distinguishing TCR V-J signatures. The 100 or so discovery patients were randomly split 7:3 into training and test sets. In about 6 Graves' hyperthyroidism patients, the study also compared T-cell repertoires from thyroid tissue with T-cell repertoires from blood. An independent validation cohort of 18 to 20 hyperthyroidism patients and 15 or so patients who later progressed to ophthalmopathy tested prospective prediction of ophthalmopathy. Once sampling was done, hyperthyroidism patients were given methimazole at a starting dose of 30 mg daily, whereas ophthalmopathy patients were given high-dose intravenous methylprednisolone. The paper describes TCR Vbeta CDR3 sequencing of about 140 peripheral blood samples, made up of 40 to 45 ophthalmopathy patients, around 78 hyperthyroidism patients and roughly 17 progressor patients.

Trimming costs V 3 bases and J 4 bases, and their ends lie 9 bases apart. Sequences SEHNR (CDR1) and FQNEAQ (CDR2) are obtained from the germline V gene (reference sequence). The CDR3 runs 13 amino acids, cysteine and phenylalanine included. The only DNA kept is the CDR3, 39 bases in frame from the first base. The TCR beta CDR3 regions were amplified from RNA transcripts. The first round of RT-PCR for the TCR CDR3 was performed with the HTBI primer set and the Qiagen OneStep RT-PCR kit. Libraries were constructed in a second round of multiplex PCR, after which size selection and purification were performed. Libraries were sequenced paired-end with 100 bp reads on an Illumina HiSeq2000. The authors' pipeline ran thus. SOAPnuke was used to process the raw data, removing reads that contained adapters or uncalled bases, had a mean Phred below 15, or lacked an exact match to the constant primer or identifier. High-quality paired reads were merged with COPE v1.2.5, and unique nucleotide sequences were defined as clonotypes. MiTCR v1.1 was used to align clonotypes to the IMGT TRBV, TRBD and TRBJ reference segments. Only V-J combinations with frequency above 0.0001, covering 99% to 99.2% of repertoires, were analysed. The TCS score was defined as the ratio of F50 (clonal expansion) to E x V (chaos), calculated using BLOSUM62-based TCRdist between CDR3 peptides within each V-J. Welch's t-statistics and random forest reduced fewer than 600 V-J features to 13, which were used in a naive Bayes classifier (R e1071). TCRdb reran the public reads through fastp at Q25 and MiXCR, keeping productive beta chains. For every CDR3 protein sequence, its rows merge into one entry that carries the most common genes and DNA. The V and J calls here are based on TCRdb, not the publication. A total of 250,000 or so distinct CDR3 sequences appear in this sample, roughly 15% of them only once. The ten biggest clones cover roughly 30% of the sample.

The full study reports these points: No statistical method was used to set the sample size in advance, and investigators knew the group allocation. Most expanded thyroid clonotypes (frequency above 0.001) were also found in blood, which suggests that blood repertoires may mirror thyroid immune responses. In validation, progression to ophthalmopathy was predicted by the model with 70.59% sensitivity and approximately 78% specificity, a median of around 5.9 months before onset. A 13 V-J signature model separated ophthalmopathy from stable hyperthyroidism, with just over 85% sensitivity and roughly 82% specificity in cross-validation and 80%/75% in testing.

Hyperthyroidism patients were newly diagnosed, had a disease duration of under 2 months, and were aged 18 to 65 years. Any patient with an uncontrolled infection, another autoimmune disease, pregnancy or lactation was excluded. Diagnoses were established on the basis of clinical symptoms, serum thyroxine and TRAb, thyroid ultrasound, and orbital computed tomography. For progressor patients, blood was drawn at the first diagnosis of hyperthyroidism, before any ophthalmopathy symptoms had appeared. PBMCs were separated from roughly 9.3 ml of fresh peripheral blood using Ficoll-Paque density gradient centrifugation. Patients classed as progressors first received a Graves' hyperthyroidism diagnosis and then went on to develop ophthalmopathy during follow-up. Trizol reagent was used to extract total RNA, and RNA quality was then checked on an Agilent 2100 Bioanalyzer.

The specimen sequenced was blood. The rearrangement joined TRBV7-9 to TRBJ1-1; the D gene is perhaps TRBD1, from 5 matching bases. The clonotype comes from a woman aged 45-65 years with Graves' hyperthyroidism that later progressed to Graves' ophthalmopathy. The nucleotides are TGTGCCAGCAGCTTGACCAGGGTCACTGAAGCTTTCTTT. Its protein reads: CASSLTRVTEAFF.